The TCR beta chain under discussion was sequenced for a study of blood T cell repertoires in COVID-19. Overall study context: Italy, Spain and the United States were the sources of the convalescent and acute COVID-19 samples. The analysed material was cDNA or gDNA that came from T cells, B-cell-depleted T cells, or PBMCs.

The CDR3 extends over 16 amino acids. V was pared by 6 bases and J by 4 bases, with 11 bases of the junction left unmatched. Germline lookup yields CDR1 LGHDT and CDR2 YNNKEL (reference sequence). Source study methods: Amplification with reference gene primers provided the estimates of nucleated cell counts. Only in-frame clones appear in the TCRdb table, and some are missing; sequencing was by immunoSEQ multiplex PCR. The DNA was the basis for D and trimming; V, J and clone size are from that table. Of some 85,000 clones in the sample, 89% were seen once. The chain carries TRBV3-1 (or the pseudogene TRBV3-2) and TRBJ2-5; 10 nucleotides align to TRBD2. The specimen sequenced was peripheral blood. This sequence originates from a man aged 45-65 years with acute or convalescent COVID-19. The CDR3 bases are TGTGCCAGCAGGCCCCAATTAGCGGGGGGTTTAGAGACCCAGTACTTC. This gives the protein CASRPQLAGGLETQYF.